Included here is one TCR beta chain sequence, with context. Its antigen remains unknown. These data belong to a study of cytomegalovirus exposure and HLA in healthy donors. General observations from the study: Overall, approximately 150 TCR beta chains were annotated as cytomegalovirus-associated. With DRB1 most and HLA-C fewest, TCR association rates differed between HLA loci in a later analysis.

PCR involved 60 Vbeta and 13 Jbeta primers. Method: immunoSEQ multiplex PCR; TCRdb's copy keeps in-frame clones and lacks some. Here the sample spans some 100,000 clones, around 84% being singletons. The ends were cut back, 6 bases at V and 4 bases at J, with 10 bases in the middle. CDR3 length equals 13 residues. Germline V lookup: CDR1 LNHDA, CDR2 SQIVND (reference sequence). The chain is built from TRBV19 and TRBJ2-1; weak D call: TRBD1 (6 bases). Input material: PBMCs. The sequence was obtained from a woman aged 40-49 years in good health and CMV-seropositive. This chain's CDR3 is CASSTGIYNEQFF. In nucleotides, the CDR3 is TGTGCCAGTAGCACAGGGATATACAATGAGCAGTTCTTC.